This T cell receptor (beta chain) was identified during a study of Graves' ophthalmopathy and Graves' hyperthyroidism. CDR1 is PRHDT and CDR2 is FYEKMQ in the germline V gene (reference sequence). CDR3 size: 16 residues. Trimming left V 3 bases short and J 4 bases short, with 15 bases between. Beta-chain TCR CDR3 regions were amplified from RNA transcripts. An initial RT-PCR round employing HTBI primers preceded a second-round multiplex PCR. TCRdb re-analysed the multiplex PCR reads in MiXCR, keeping a single row per CDR3 protein. The data hold 600,000 to 650,000 distinct CDR3 sequences, with 22% observed a single time.

The source is a woman in her late teens or twenties with stable Graves' hyperthyroidism. Some clones in this sample may be carry-over from other donors' samples. The sample taken for sequencing was peripheral blood. The chain joins TRBV13 to TRBJ2-2; a weak D match, TRBD2 (6 bases). The CDR3, as DNA: TGTGCCAGCAGCTTGGGGCTCGGGAGTAGCACCGGGGAGCTGTTTTTT. It encodes CASSLGLGSSTGELFF.